This T cell receptor beta chain came from a study of shared clonotypes between healthy human individuals. Across the whole study: Ranging from 18 to 49 in age, donors were two women and three men.

As for this clone: The target antigen is unknown. Other DNA sequences of this sample code for an identical CDR3.

CDR1 and CDR2 (germline): MNHEY, SVGAGI. This CDR3 spans 13 amino acids. After removal of 6 bases from V and 2 bases from J, the junction contained 3 bases not matched to a gene. Study outcomes and limitations: Larger estimated richness was generally seen in naive subsets than in memory subsets. Non-shared clonotypes showed lower generation probabilities than clonotypes common to all four donors.

Generated by immunoSEQ multiplex PCR, the TCRdb table keeps only in-frame clones and is missing some. The sample includes 2 million to 2.5 million clones, 90% to 97% of them seen just once. This chain connects TRBV6-5 to TRBJ1-2; TRBD1 matches at 7 bases. Sequenced sample: naive CD4+ T cells sorted from blood. Subset reported: CD45RA+ positively selected. The clonotype was recovered from a man younger than 35 in good health. The chain's CDR3 is CASSSQGNYGYTF. The CDR3 coding sequence is TGTGCCAGCAGCTCACAGGGGAACTATGGCTACACCTTC.